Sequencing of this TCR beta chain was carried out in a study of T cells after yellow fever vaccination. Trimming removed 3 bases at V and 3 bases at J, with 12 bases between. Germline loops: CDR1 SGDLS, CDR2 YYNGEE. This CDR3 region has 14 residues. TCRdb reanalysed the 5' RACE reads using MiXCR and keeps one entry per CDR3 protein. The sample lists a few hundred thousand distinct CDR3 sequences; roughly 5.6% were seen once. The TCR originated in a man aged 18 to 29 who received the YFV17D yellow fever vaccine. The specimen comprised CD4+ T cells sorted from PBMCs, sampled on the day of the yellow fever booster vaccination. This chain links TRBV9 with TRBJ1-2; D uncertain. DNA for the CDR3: TGTGCCAGCAGCGCGGACGGTAGTTACTATGGCTACACCTTC. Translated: CASSADGSYYGYTF.